One and the same sample provided the 31 T cell receptor beta chains below, sequenced in a study of blood T cell repertoires in COVID-19. Sequenced by immunoSEQ multiplex PCR; TCRdb stores in-frame clones only, minus some. The sample carries over 250,000 clones, 85% to 90% recorded once. Sequenced: peripheral blood. These receptors all stem from a woman between 50 and 59 years old with COVID-19, enrolled during active disease.

The J gene is TRBJ1-3, the V gene TRBV7-2; the D is unclear. The V end was cut by 4 bases, the J end by 4 bases, with 8 bases between. The CDR3 runs to 13 residues. CDR1 is SGHTA, CDR2 FQGNSA, per germline. The CDR3 reads CASSSRSGNTIYF. CDR3 sequence (DNA): TGTGCCAGCAGCTCCCGGTCGGGAAACACCATATATTTT.

The rearrangement joins TRBV30 to TRBJ1-3, with D possibly being TRBD1 (5 bases). The CDR3 loop spans 13 amino acids. Germline V CDR1 and CDR2: GTSNPN, SVGIG (reference sequence). Trimming pared 7 bases from V and 0 bases from J, leaving 10 bases between. The CDR3 sequence is CAFSGGSGNTIYF. The CDR3 DNA reads TGTGCCTTCTCGGGGGGCTCTGGAAACACCATATATTTT.

This clone was counted only a few times. This chain uses TRBV4-1 with TRBJ1-6, with a tentative D call TRBD1 (6 bases). This CDR3 region has 16 residues. CDR1 and CDR2 from the germline V gene are MGHRA and YSYEKL. Trimming took off 3 bases at V and 5 bases at J, with 14 bases between the two ends. The CDR3 DNA is TGCGCCAGCAGCCAGGTACCCGGGACAAATAATTCACCCCTCCACTTT. It codes for CASSQVPGTNNSPLHF.

The chain is built from TRBV19 and TRBJ1-2; D unresolved. Between the trimmed V and J ends, which lost 7 bases and 0 bases, there was a span of 15 bases. This CDR3 is built from 15 residues. Germline V gene lookup returns CDR1 LNHDA and CDR2 SQIVND (reference sequence). The CDR3 loop reads CASTYERFANYGYTF. The CDR3 coding sequence is TGTGCCAGTACTTACGAGAGATTTGCTAACTATGGCTACACCTTC. The whole variable domain, filled in from reference TRBV19 and TRBJ1-2, reads DGGITQSPKYLFRKEGQNVTLSCEQNLNHDAMYWYRQDPGQGLRLIYYSQIVNDFQKGDIAEGYSVSREKKESFPLTVTSAQKNPTAFYLCASTYERFANYGYTFGSGTRLTVV.

The chain has TRBV18 and TRBJ1-2; D may be TRBD1 (5 bases). The V gene's germline CDR1 is KGHSH and CDR2 LQKENI. There are 15 residues in the CDR3. With 3 bases removed from V and 3 bases from J, the gap between germline ends came to 14 bases. The chain's CDR3 is CASSPRGGSDYGYTF. CDR3 sequence (DNA): TGTGCCAGCTCACCTCGGGGGGGGTCGGACTATGGCTACACCTTC. Full variable domain (outside the CDR3, taken from reference TRBV18 and TRBJ1-2): NAGVMQNPRHLVRRRGQEARLRCSPMKGHSHVYWYRQLPEEGLKFMVYLQKENIIDESGMPKERFSAEFPKEGPSILRIQQVVRGDSAAYFCASSPRGGSDYGYTFGSGTRLTVV.

The chain carries TRBV18 and TRBJ1-1; D remains unclear. V was shortened by 3 bases and J by 0 bases, with 14 bases between the two germline ends. Germline CDR1 reads KGHSH; CDR2 reads LQKENI. The CDR3 length is 16 residues. CDR3 DNA sequence: TGTGCCAGCTCACCCCCGGGAACAGTAATGAACACTGAAGCTTTCTTT. Residues: CASSPPGTVMNTEAFF.

The rearrangement links TRBV18 to TRBJ1-5; no clear D gene. Germline V gene sequence: CDR1 KGHSH, CDR2 LQKENI. Trimming left V 4 bases short and J 0 bases short, with 7 bases between. This CDR3 has 14 residues. The CDR3 reads CASSLPYSNQPQHF. The CDR3, as DNA: TGTGCCAGCTCACTTCCTTATAGCAATCAGCCCCAGCATTTT.

For the CDR3, the DNA is TGTGCCAGCAGTCCCCAAGGGAGCGGGAGGTACAATGAGCAGTTCTTC. It specifies CASSPQGSGRYNEQFF. This chain joins TRBV2 and TRBJ2-1; TRBD2 aligns across 9 bases. The CDR3 is made up of 16 amino acids. With 5 bases clipped from V and 4 bases from J, the junction kept 9 bases outside the gene matches. In germline, CDR1 is SNHLY, CDR2 FYNNEI.

V and J are TRBV6-5 and TRBJ2-1; D may be TRBD2 (6 bases). Germline CDR1 is MNHEY and CDR2 is SVGAGI. The V end was cut by 5 bases, the J end by 10 bases, with 18 bases between. This CDR3 comprises 14 residues. The CDR3 bases are TGTGCCAGCAGTACCCCGGGACTGGCAATGGAGCAGTTCTTC. It codes for CASSTPGLAMEQFF.

This chain connects TRBV6-5 to TRBJ2-7; D not certain. The CDR3 is made up of 13 amino acids. CDR1 and CDR2 (germline): MNHEY, SVGAGI. V was pared by 6 bases and J by 6 bases, with 15 bases between. The CDR3, as DNA: TGTGCCAGCAGCTGGAACCCCAGGTCCGAGCAGTACTTC. This codes for CASSWNPRSEQYF.

The chain recombines TRBV5-4 with TRBJ1-1; TRBD1 aligns across 7 bases. This CDR3 region has 16 residues. J was trimmed by 1 base and V by 6 bases; bases with no gene match: 12. Germline V lookup: CDR1 SGHNT, CDR2 YYREEE (reference sequence). As DNA, the CDR3 is TGTGCCAGCAAAAAAGACAGGGTAGGTCGGAACACTGAAGCTTTCTTT. It translates to CASKKDRVGRNTEAFF.

This rearrangement joins TRBV6-5 to TRBJ2-1, with 10 bases aligning to TRBD2. J was trimmed by 3 bases and V by 7 bases; bases with no gene match: 6. The CDR3 runs to 15 residues. In germline, CDR1 is MNHEY, CDR2 SVGAGI. The CDR3 here is CASIQLAGGYNEQFF. In nucleotides, the CDR3 is TGTGCCAGCATCCAGTTAGCGGGAGGCTACAATGAGCAGTTCTTC.

The chain links TRBV7-8 to TRBJ1-4; 7 nucleotides match TRBD1. The CDR3 covers 19 residues. Trimming took 5 bases from V and 0 from J; bases not matched to a gene: 15. Germline CDR1 SGHVS, CDR2 FQNEAQ. CDR3 amino acids: CASSPRDRRTIATNEKLFF. CDR3 nucleotides: TGTGCCAGCAGCCCAAGGGACAGACGAACTATAGCAACTAATGAAAAACTGTTTTTT.

This clone has only a few counts. This chain links TRBV29-1 with TRBJ1-1; D gene uncertain. With 7 bases removed from V and 1 base from J, the gap between germline ends came to 4 bases. The germline V gene encodes CDR1 SQVTM and CDR2 ANQGSEA. The CDR3 covers 10 residues. The CDR3 nucleotides read TGCAGCGGACAGAACACTGAAGCTTTCTTT. Amino acids: CSGQNTEAFF.

V usage is TRBV6-6 and J usage is TRBJ2-7; 8 positions match TRBD1. V shed 2 bases and J 6 bases; nucleotides not matched to a gene: 12. In germline, CDR1 is MNHNY, CDR2 SVGAGI (reference sequence). The CDR3 runs to 16 residues. Here the CDR3 reads CASSYPAGGGLGEQYF. CDR3 nucleotide sequence: TGTGCCAGCAGTTACCCAGCAGGGGGCGGTTTGGGCGAGCAGTACTTC.

The chain carries TRBV2 and TRBJ1-5; D unclear. The CDR3 covers 15 residues. The germline CDR1 and CDR2 sequences are SNHLY and FYNNEI. V shed 6 bases and J shed 1 base, with 13 bases lying between them. The CDR3 sequence: CASSFMTGSNQPQHF. For the CDR3, the DNA is TGTGCCAGCAGCTTCATGACGGGGAGCAATCAGCCCCAGCATTTT.

The rearrangement uses TRBV5-6 and TRBJ2-2; D gene uncertain. Germline values: CDR1 SGHDT, CDR2 YYEEEE. With 1 base removed from V and 5 bases from J, the gap between germline ends came to 6 bases. The CDR3 loop spans 13 amino acids. The CDR3: CASSLSLTGELFF. In nucleotides, the CDR3 is TGTGCCAGCAGCTTGTCGTTAACCGGGGAGCTGTTTTTT. The full variable domain, in which reference TRBV5-6 and TRBJ2-2 provide the parts outside the CDR3, is DAGVTQSPTHLIKTRGQQVTLRCSPKSGHDTVSWYQQALGQGPQFIFQYYEEEERQRGNFPDRFSGHQFPNYSSELNVNALLLGDSALYLCASSLSLTGELFFGEGSRLTVL.

V gene TRBV5-8 combines with J gene TRBJ1-3, with D uncertain. The CDR3 has 17 residues. Germline CDR1 reads SGHTS; CDR2 reads YDEGEE. Here the CDR3 DNA reads TGTGCAGAAGGCGGGAGATCTCCCACTCTCCAGGGAAACACCATATATTTT. Translated, it gives CAEGGRSPTLQGNTIYF.

This clone was seen more than once but under ten times. The chain recombines TRBV6-6 with TRBJ1-1; the match to TRBD1 covers 10 bases. Germline CDR1 MNHNY, CDR2 SVGAGI (reference sequence). J gave up 3 bases and V 6 bases, and 4 bases lay outside the gene matches. The CDR3 is 14 amino acids. The DNA for the CDR3 is TGTGCCAGCAGATTGACAGGGGGCCACACTGAAGCTTTCTTT. It is translated as CASRLTGGHTEAFF.

The V gene is TRBV5-1, the J gene TRBJ1-3, with D perhaps TRBD1 (5 bases). CDR1 is SGHRS, CDR2 YFSETQ, per germline. V was shortened by 0 bases and J by 0 bases, with 13 bases between the two germline ends. The length of the CDR3 is 17 residues. The CDR3 loop reads CASSLGTGIFSGNTIYF. For the CDR3, the DNA is TGCGCCAGCAGCTTGGGCACAGGAATCTTCTCTGGAAACACCATATATTTT.

The J gene is TRBJ2-2, the V gene TRBV3-1 (or the pseudogene TRBV3-2), with 11 bases matching TRBD2. The CDR3 is 16 amino acids. V lost 6 bases to trimming and J lost 7 bases; unmatched junction nucleotides: 10. Germline values: CDR1 LGHDT, CDR2 YNNKEL (reference sequence). CDR3 DNA: TGTGCCAGCAGTCCATTAGCGGGAGGGCGGAACGGGGAGCTGTTTTTT. It yields the protein CASSPLAGGRNGELFF.

The chain recombines TRBV4-2 with TRBJ1-3; TRBD1 might be the D (5 bases). V shed 0 bases and J shed 2 bases, with 14 bases lying between them. The CDR3 is made up of 17 amino acids. Germline V lookup: CDR1 LGHNA, CDR2 YNFKEQ. CDR3 in amino acids: CASSQEITGLTGNTIYF. Written as DNA, the CDR3 is TGTGCCAGCAGCCAAGAGATCACAGGACTAACTGGAAACACCATATATTTT.

J is TRBJ2-4 and V is TRBV6-2 or TRBV6-3; TRBD2 agrees at 9 bases. CDR1 and CDR2 (germline): MNHEY, SVGEGT. J lost 4 bases, V lost 6 bases, and 13 bases had no gene match. CDR3 size: 17 residues. For the CDR3, the DNA is TGTGCCAGCAGCTCTGTAGGAAGACTAGCGGAGAAAAACATTCAGTACTTC. Translated: CASSSVGRLAEKNIQYF.

This chain connects TRBV29-1 to TRBJ1-2; TRBD1 aligns across 12 bases. CDR3 length equals 17 residues. Germline CDR1 reads SQVTM; CDR2 reads ANQGSEA. After removal of 5 bases from V and 3 bases from J, the junction contained 13 bases not matched to a gene. In DNA form, the CDR3 reads TGCAGCGTTTATCGACCGGGACAGGGGGCGCGGGACTATGGCTACACCTTC. Its protein product is CSVYRPGQGARDYGYTF.

This chain joins TRBV11-3 and TRBJ1-2, with D tentatively TRBD1 (5 bases). The CDR3 consists of 16 residues. Germline assignment: CDR1 SGHNT and CDR2 YENEEA. Trimming left V 0 bases short and J 3 bases short, with 14 bases between. CDR3 amino acids: CASSLDSGDFHYGYTF. CDR3 nucleotides: TGTGCCAGCAGCTTAGATTCCGGGGACTTTCACTATGGCTACACCTTC. Variable domain in full (rest from reference TRBV11-3 and TRBJ1-2): EAGVVQSPRYKIIEKKQPVAFWCNPISGHNTLYWYLQNLGQGPELLIRYENEEAVDDSQLPKDRFSAERLKGVDSTLKIQPAELGDSAVYLCASSLDSGDFHYGYTFGSGTRLTVV.

V and J are TRBV5-6 and TRBJ1-3; no clear D. This CDR3 is 14 amino acids long. The V gene's germline CDR1 is SGHDT and CDR2 YYEEEE. The V and J ends lost 2 bases and 2 bases respectively, with 8 bases between them. The CDR3 DNA is TGTGCCAGCAGCTTCGGGTTAACTGGAAACACCATATATTTT. Translation gives CASSFGLTGNTIYF.

This clone was found once. The chain couples TRBV25-1 to TRBJ2-1, with 8 bases identical to TRBD2. CDR1 is MGHDK, CDR2 SYGVNS, per germline. The CDR3 extends over 15 amino acids. J gave up 0 bases and V 3 bases, and 1 base lay outside the gene matches. The CDR3 sequence: CASSDLAGSYNEQFF. In DNA form, the CDR3 reads TGTGCCAGCAGTGATCTAGCGGGCTCCTACAATGAGCAGTTCTTC. Using reference TRBV25-1 and TRBJ2-1 for the parts outside the CDR3, the full variable domain is EADIYQTPRYLVIGTGKKITLECSQTMGHDKMYWYQQDPGMELHLIHYSYGVNSTEKGDLSSESTVSRIRTEHFPLTLESARPSHTSQYLCASSDLAGSYNEQFFGPGTRLTVL.

V gene TRBV7-2 combines with J gene TRBJ2-2; D uncertain. There are 14 residues in the CDR3. CDR1 is SGHTA, CDR2 FQGNSA, per germline. Trimming removed 1 base from V and 5 bases from J, with 8 bases in between. CDR3 in DNA: TGTGCCAGCAGCTTAGGAACCGGGACCGGGGAGCTGTTTTTT. Residues: CASSLGTGTGELFF.

The rearrangement uses TRBV2 and TRBJ2-5; TRBD2 is a possible D gene (6 bases). Germline CDR1 and CDR2: SNHLY and FYNNEI. V was shortened by 6 bases and J by 2 bases, with 10 bases between the two germline ends. This CDR3 comprises 13 residues. Here the CDR3 reads CASSGREQETQYF. CDR3 coding DNA: TGTGCCAGCAGCGGACGGGAGCAAGAGACCCAGTACTTC.

This chain links TRBV2 with TRBJ1-1; TRBD1 matches at 8 bases. CDR3 size: 16 residues. J was trimmed by 1 base and V by 6 bases; bases with no gene match: 10. Germline lookup yields CDR1 SNHLY and CDR2 FYNNEI. The CDR3 nucleotides are TGTGCCAGCAGCCCAATCCTCAGGGGGCCGAACACTGAAGCTTTCTTT. Its protein product is CASSPILRGPNTEAFF.

This sequence joins TRBV6-6 and TRBJ1-1; a weak D match, TRBD1 (6 bases). V shed 5 bases and J shed 4 bases, with 14 bases lying between them. The CDR3 is made up of 14 amino acids. Germline V gives CDR1 MNHNY, CDR2 SVGAGI (reference sequence). CDR3 residues: CASSNRQASTEAFF. CDR3 in DNA: TGTGCCAGCAGTAACCGACAGGCCTCCACTGAAGCTTTCTTT.